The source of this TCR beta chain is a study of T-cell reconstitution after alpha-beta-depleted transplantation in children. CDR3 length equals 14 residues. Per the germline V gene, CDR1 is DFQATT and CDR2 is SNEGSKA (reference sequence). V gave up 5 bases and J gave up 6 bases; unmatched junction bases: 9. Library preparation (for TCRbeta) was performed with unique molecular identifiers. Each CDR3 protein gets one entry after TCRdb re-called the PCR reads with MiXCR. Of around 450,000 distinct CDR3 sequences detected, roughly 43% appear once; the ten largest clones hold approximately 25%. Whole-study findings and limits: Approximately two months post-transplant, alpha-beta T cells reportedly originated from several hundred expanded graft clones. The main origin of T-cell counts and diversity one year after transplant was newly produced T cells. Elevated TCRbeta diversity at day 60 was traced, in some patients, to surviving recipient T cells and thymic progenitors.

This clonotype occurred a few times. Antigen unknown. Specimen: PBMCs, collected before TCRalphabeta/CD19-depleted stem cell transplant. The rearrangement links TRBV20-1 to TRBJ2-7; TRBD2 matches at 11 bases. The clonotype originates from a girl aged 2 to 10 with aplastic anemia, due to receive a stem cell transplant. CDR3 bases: TGCAGTGCTCCCCATAGCGGGGGGGCCTTCGAGCAGTACTTC. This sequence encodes CSAPHSGGAFEQYF.